This TCR beta chain was captured in a study of regulatory T cells in long-lasting Graves disease. Time point denoted: newly diagnosed GD, antithyroid drugs for less than 3 months. TCR sequences were obtained from RNA taken from PBMCs. Patients were from an endocrinology department in Xi'an, China. Sequencing libraries for TCR beta were prepared with iRepertoire HTBI primers and Arm-PCR of CDR3 regions. TCRdb analysed the multiplex PCR reads with MiXCR anew, one entry per CDR3 protein. The sample consists of hundreds of thousands of distinct CDR3 sequences, about 12% of them appearing once. The V and J ends lost 5 bases and 0 bases respectively, with 7 bases between them. Germline lookup yields CDR1 KGHDR and CDR2 SFDVKD. The CDR3 runs 13 residues. The same data also went into a second study, on T cells in Graves' hyperthyroidism and ophthalmopathy. Per that paper: Absent ophthalmopathy progression within 18 months defined stable Graves' hyperthyroidism.

Sample: peripheral blood mononuclear cells (PBMCs), taken at new diagnosis, from a patient treated with antithyroid drugs. V and J are TRBV24-1 and TRBJ2-7; D is uncertain. This clonotype was obtained from a woman younger than 45 with Graves disease. This chain's CDR3 is CATSAASSYEQYF. CDR3 nucleotide sequence: TGTGCCACCAGTGCCGCGAGCTCCTACGAGCAGTACTTC.